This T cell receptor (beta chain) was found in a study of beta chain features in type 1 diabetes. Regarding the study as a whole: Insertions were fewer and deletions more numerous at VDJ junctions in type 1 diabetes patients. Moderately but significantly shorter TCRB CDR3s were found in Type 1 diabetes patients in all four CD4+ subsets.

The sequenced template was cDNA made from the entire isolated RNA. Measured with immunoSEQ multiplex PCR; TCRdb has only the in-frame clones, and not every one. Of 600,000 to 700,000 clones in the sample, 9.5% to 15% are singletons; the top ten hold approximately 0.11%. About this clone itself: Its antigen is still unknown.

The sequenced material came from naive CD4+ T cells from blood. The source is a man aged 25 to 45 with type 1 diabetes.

As DNA, the CDR3 is TGTGCCAGCAGCTATAGCGGGGGGGCCGTCAATGAGCAGTTCTTC. Protein sequence: CASSYSGGAVNEQFF. The chain recombines TRBV9 with TRBJ2-1; 11 nucleotides match TRBD2. The ends lost 4 bases at V and 6 bases at J; junction bases unmatched: 6. There are 15 residues in the CDR3. Germline assignment: CDR1 SGDLS and CDR2 YYNGEE.